The 31 T cell receptor beta chains below all came from one sample that was sequenced in a study of blood T cell repertoires in COVID-19. Assay used: immunoSEQ multiplex PCR; TCRdb lists only in-frame clones, some missing. Of fewer than 350,000 clones listed, approximately 83% were seen once; the top ten hold 2.1%. Sequencing was carried out using peripheral blood. All receptors come from a woman under 40 who had recovered from COVID-19.

This rearrangement joins TRBV9 to TRBJ2-1, with D hard to call. This CDR3 has 15 amino acids. CDR1 is SGDLS and CDR2 is YYNGEE in the germline V gene. V was trimmed by 3 bases and J by 0 bases, leaving 10 bases between them. The CDR3 DNA reads TGTGCCAGCAGCGCATCTTTCAGCTCCTACAATGAGCAGTTCTTC. Protein product: CASSASFSSYNEQFF. Full variable domain (missing parts from reference TRBV9 and TRBJ2-1): DSGVTQTPKHLITATGQRVTLRCSPRSGDLSVYWYQQSLDQGLQFLIQYYNGEERAKGNILERFSAQQFPDLHSELNLSSLELGDSALYFCASSASFSSYNEQFFGPGTRLTVL.

A few counts support this clone. The sample contains more than one DNA sequence encoding this CDR3. The CDR3, as DNA: TGTGCCAGCAGCTACACCGGGGAGCTGTTTTTT. This gives the protein CASSYTGELFF. The rearrangement links TRBV12-3 or TRBV12-4 to TRBJ2-2; D is undetermined. There are 11 residues in the CDR3. Trimming took off 6 bases at V and 3 bases at J, with 2 bases between the two ends.

The chain uses TRBV11-2 and TRBJ2-1, with D unresolved. Germline CDR1 is SGHAT and CDR2 is FQNNGV. The V gene lost 1 base and the J gene lost 7 bases, with 5 bases spanning the gap. This CDR3 has 12 residues. The CDR3 DNA reads TGTGCCAGCAGCTTAGTAGAGAATGAGCAGTTCTTC. It is translated as CASSLVENEQFF.

This sequence joins TRBV25-1 and TRBJ1-6, with D tentatively TRBD1 (6 bases). Deletions cut 7 bases from V and 6 bases from J, with 13 bases between. This CDR3 comprises 14 residues. Germline CDR1 is MGHDK and CDR2 is SYGVNS. This CDR3 is CASKGQGFNSPLHF. CDR3 in DNA: TGTGCCAGCAAGGGACAAGGATTTAATTCACCCCTCCACTTT.

V is TRBV7-9 and J is TRBJ2-5; D call uncertain. This CDR3 has 13 residues. With 7 bases removed from V and 2 bases from J, the gap between germline ends came to 11 bases. The germline V gene has CDR1 SEHNR and CDR2 FQNEAQ (reference sequence). CDR3 DNA sequence: TGTGCCAGCAACAATTTACAACAAGAGACCCAGTACTTC. Protein: CASNNLQQETQYF.

This clone appeared once. The rearrangement links TRBV2 to TRBJ2-5; 9 bases line up with TRBD2. Unmatched junction bases numbered 7, after V lost 6 bases and J lost 5 bases. Per the germline V gene, CDR1 is SNHLY and CDR2 is FYNNEI. The CDR3 is 14 amino acids. Here the CDR3 DNA reads TGTGCCAGCAGGTCCCAGCGGGAGGCCGAGACCCAGTACTTC. It translates to CASRSQREAETQYF.

The chain couples TRBV5-1 to TRBJ2-7; TRBD2 aligns across 12 bases. V was pared by 1 base and J by 2 bases, with 7 bases of the junction left unmatched. Germline CDR1 and CDR2: SGHRS and YFSETQ. The CDR3 has 17 amino acids. CDR3 amino acids: CASSLIATSGSTYEQYF. DNA for the CDR3: TGCGCCAGCAGCTTGATCGCGACTAGCGGGAGCACCTACGAGCAGTACTTC.

This sequence joins TRBV9 and TRBJ2-1; a weak D match, TRBD2 (6 bases). Trimming took 0 bases from V and 7 from J, leaving 14 bases between them. The CDR3 is 15 amino acids. CDR1 is SGDLS, CDR2 YYNGEE, per germline. CDR3 nucleotides: TGTGCCAGCAGCGTAGCCCCAGGGCGGGGTAATGAGCAGTTCTTC. Amino acid sequence: CASSVAPGRGNEQFF.

This chain uses TRBV15 with TRBJ2-1; 8 nucleotides agree with TRBD1. CDR1 and CDR2 (germline): LNHNV, YYDKDF (reference sequence). The CDR3 spans 15 residues. V shed 4 bases, J shed 9 bases, and the junction held 11 bases outside the gene matches. CDR3 region: CATSIDRGWVSEQFF. CDR3 coding DNA: TGTGCCACCAGCATAGACAGGGGTTGGGTAAGTGAGCAGTTCTTC.

The chain combines TRBV5-1 with TRBJ1-4; 9 bases align to TRBD1. Germline V lookup: CDR1 SGHRS, CDR2 YFSETQ. The length of the CDR3 is 17 residues. The trim removed 4 bases at V and 0 bases at J, leaving 7 bases unmatched. The DNA for the CDR3 is TGCGCCAGCAGCCCTCCGGACAGGGGTGCAACTAATGAAAAACTGTTTTTT. Residues: CASSPPDRGATNEKLFF.

This rearrangement joins TRBV10-2 to TRBJ1-5, with 7 positions matching TRBD1. The CDR3 is 15 residues long. CDR1 and CDR2 (germline): WSHSY, SAAADI. J lost 5 bases, V lost 4 bases, and 8 bases had no gene match. This chain's CDR3 is CASSGWNRGYQPQHF. The CDR3 DNA is TGCGCCAGCAGTGGATGGAACAGGGGTTATCAGCCCCAGCATTTT.

This clone has more than one count but fewer than ten. The chain combines TRBV6-1 with TRBJ1-2, with D unclear. Trimming left V 3 bases short and J 3 bases short, with 17 bases between. Per the germline V gene, CDR1 is MNHNS and CDR2 is SASEGT. The CDR3 covers 16 residues. The CDR3 sequence: CASSETGVKSYYGYTF. The CDR3 bases are TGTGCCAGCAGTGAGACCGGGGTCAAGAGCTACTATGGCTACACCTTC.

This chain connects TRBV27 to TRBJ2-1, with a possible D match to TRBD1 (6 bases). The CDR3 runs to 14 residues. Germline loops: CDR1 MNHEY, CDR2 SMNVEV (reference sequence). Trimming pared 5 bases from V and 1 base from J, leaving 9 bases between. The CDR3 spells CASSEGVSYNEQFF. CDR3 bases: TGTGCCAGCAGTGAGGGGGTATCCTACAATGAGCAGTTCTTC.

The genes are TRBV11-2 and TRBJ2-7; 8 bases align to TRBD2. The CDR3 is made up of 17 amino acids. V trimming: 5 bases; J trimming: 4 bases; junction bases outside the gene matches: 16. Per the germline V gene, CDR1 is SGHAT and CDR2 is FQNNGV. The CDR3 region is CASSRNLGAGAPYEQYF. CDR3 nucleotide sequence: TGTGCCAGCAGCCGAAACCTAGGAGCGGGAGCCCCTTACGAGCAGTACTTC.

The V gene is TRBV29-1, the J gene TRBJ1-1, with D perhaps matching TRBD1 (5 bases). This CDR3 is 13 amino acids long. With 1 base removed from V and 4 bases from J, the gap between germline ends came to 10 bases. CDR1 is SQVTM, CDR2 ANQGSEA, per germline. The CDR3 DNA reads TGCAGCGTTGAAGCCGGAGGGACCACTGAAGCTTTCTTT. It translates to CSVEAGGTTEAFF.

This clone occurred once. V usage is TRBV5-1 and J usage is TRBJ2-1, with a tentative D call TRBD1 (6 bases). Trimming removed 3 bases at V and 12 bases at J, with 10 bases between. Germline V gives CDR1 SGHRS, CDR2 YFSETQ. The CDR3 has 11 amino acids. Here the CDR3 DNA reads TGCGCCAGCAGCTGGGGGCATGGGCAGTTCTTC. Its protein is CASSWGHGQFF.

CDR3 nucleotides: TGTGCCAGCAGTTTCCAGACAGGGCAGAAAGCTTTCTTT. Residues: CASSFQTGQKAFF. The chain couples TRBV12-3 or TRBV12-4 to TRBJ1-1, with TRBD1 matching 7 bases. The J segment lost 9 bases and the V segment lost 3 bases, leaving 7 bases of the junction unmatched. The CDR3 runs to 13 residues.

The chain employs TRBV5-5 and TRBJ1-4; D not certain. Germline CDR1 reads SGHKS; CDR2 reads YYEKEE (reference sequence). This CDR3 spans 13 amino acids. Trimming took 9 bases from V and 6 from J, leaving 15 bases between them. The CDR3 here is CATTDGRDEKLFF. CDR3 nucleotide sequence: TGTGCCACGACGGACGGGAGGGATGAAAAACTGTTTTTT.

The CDR3 bases are TGTGCCATGCGGGACAGTCTAGACAATGAGCAGTTCTTC. Translating gives CAMRDSLDNEQFF. The chain links TRBV10-3 to TRBJ2-1; D possibly corresponds to TRBD1 (7 bases). The CDR3 totals 13 residues. V lost 9 bases, J lost 5 bases, and 14 bases lay in between. Germline V gives CDR1 ENHRY, CDR2 SYGVKD.

The CDR3 reads CASSPGGGGNTEAFF. The CDR3 coding sequence is TGTGCCAGTAGTCCCGGAGGAGGAGGAAACACTGAAGCTTTCTTT. The gene calls are TRBV19 and TRBJ1-1, with D unresolved. V was trimmed by 5 bases and J by 2 bases, leaving 15 bases between them. There are 15 residues in the CDR3. Germline assignment: CDR1 LNHDA and CDR2 SQIVND (reference sequence). Drawing the rest from reference TRBV19 and TRBJ1-1, the complete variable domain is DGGITQSPKYLFRKEGQNVTLSCEQNLNHDAMYWYRQDPGQGLRLIYYSQIVNDFQKGDIAEGYSVSREKKESFPLTVTSAQKNPTAFYLCASSPGGGGNTEAFFGQGTRLTVV.

The CDR3: CASSLTGMNTEAFF. The CDR3 DNA is TGTGCCAGCAGTCTCACAGGGATGAACACTGAAGCTTTCTTT. The chain links TRBV6-1 to TRBJ1-1; D possibly corresponds to TRBD1 (6 bases). CDR1 MNHNS and CDR2 SASEGT come from the germline V gene. CDR3 length: 14 residues. Trimming left V 5 bases short and J 0 bases short, with 10 bases between.

This sequence joins TRBV27 and TRBJ1-2, with 8 bases identical to TRBD1. The trim removed 2 bases at V and 4 bases at J, leaving 6 bases unmatched. Germline loops: CDR1 MNHEY, CDR2 SMNVEV (reference sequence). The CDR3 has 15 residues. The CDR3 DNA follows: TGTGCCAGCAGTTTAGGTGGGACAGGAGGCTATGGCTACACCTTC. Translated, it gives CASSLGGTGGYGYTF.

The J gene is TRBJ2-5, the V gene TRBV25-1; TRBD1 might be the D (5 bases). The germline CDR1 and CDR2 sequences are MGHDK and SYGVNS. The CDR3 is made up of 11 amino acids. With 4 bases removed from V and 7 bases from J, the gap between germline ends came to 7 bases. Here the CDR3 reads CASSGQGTQYF. The CDR3 DNA reads TGTGCCAGCAGTGGCCAGGGGACCCAGTACTTC.

This clone was seen a single time. V usage is TRBV5-4 and J usage is TRBJ2-1; 7 bases are shared with TRBD1. The germline V gene encodes CDR1 SGHNT and CDR2 YYREEE (reference sequence). V was pared by 4 bases and J by 0 bases, with 4 bases of the junction left unmatched. The CDR3 has 15 amino acids. CDR3: CASSTGQSSYNEQFF. In DNA, the CDR3 is TGTGCCAGCAGCACGGGACAGAGCTCCTACAATGAGCAGTTCTTC.

This clone appeared once. This chain links TRBV12-3 or TRBV12-4 with TRBJ2-7, with D maybe TRBD1 (6 bases). The CDR3 is made up of 12 amino acids. V was pared by 5 bases and J by 6 bases, with 11 bases between. CDR3 region: CASSVTGIEQYF. The CDR3 coding sequence is TGTGCCAGCAGTGTCACAGGGATCGAGCAGTACTTC.

The genes are TRBV6-2 or TRBV6-3 and TRBJ2-7, with 10 bases identical to TRBD2. V shed 5 bases, J shed 4 bases, and the junction held 8 bases outside the gene matches. Per germline, CDR1 MNHEY and CDR2 SVGEGT. There are 15 residues in the CDR3. This chain's CDR3 is CASSLSAGGPYEQYF. The CDR3, as DNA: TGTGCCAGCAGTCTATCAGCGGGAGGGCCATACGAGCAGTACTTC.

V gene TRBV19 combines with J gene TRBJ2-7; 10 bases are shared with TRBD2. This CDR3 comprises 15 residues. Looked up from germline, CDR1 is LNHDA and CDR2 is SQIVND (reference sequence). J lost 2 bases, V lost 4 bases, and 5 bases had no gene match. The CDR3 sequence: CASSRDLAGAYEQYF. DNA for the CDR3: TGTGCCAGTAGTAGAGACCTAGCGGGGGCCTACGAGCAGTACTTC.

The CDR3 DNA follows: TGTGCCAGCACGCTACGGAATGAGCAGTTCTTC. This encodes CASTLRNEQFF. The chain carries TRBV2 and TRBJ2-1; D unresolved. Germline CDR1 reads SNHLY; CDR2 reads FYNNEI. The length of the CDR3 is 11 residues. Deletions cut 7 bases from V and 7 bases from J, with 8 bases between. Looking up the rest from reference TRBV2 and TRBJ2-1 gives the full variable domain: EPEVTQTPSHQVTQMGQEVILRCVPISNHLYFYWYRQILGQKVEFLVSFYNNEISEKSEIFDDQFSVERPDGSNFTLKIRSTKLEDSAMYFCASTLRNEQFFGPGTRLTVL.

The chain couples TRBV10-3 to TRBJ1-1; D is possibly TRBD1 (6 bases). The CDR3 totals 14 residues. The V and J ends lost 6 bases and 0 bases respectively, with 11 bases between them. CDR1 ENHRY and CDR2 SYGVKD come from the germline V gene. CDR3 bases: TGTGCCATCAGAGGACGGGACATGAACACTGAAGCTTTCTTT. Translating it yields CAIRGRDMNTEAFF.

V and J are TRBV6-5 and TRBJ1-2; D is possibly TRBD1 (6 bases). V lost 6 bases and J lost 1, with 15 bases in between. The V gene's germline CDR1 is MNHEY and CDR2 SVGAGI. CDR3 length: 15 amino acids. CDR3 DNA: TGTGCCAGCAGCCGAGGACAGCCGCTTAACTATGGCTACACCTTC. It is translated as CASSRGQPLNYGYTF.

The chain couples TRBV3-1 (or the pseudogene TRBV3-2) to TRBJ1-2, with TRBD1 as a possible D gene (6 bases). The CDR3 covers 16 residues. Trimming took off 0 bases at V and 7 bases at J, with 18 bases between the two ends. Looked up from germline, CDR1 is LGHDT and CDR2 is YNNKEL (reference sequence). The CDR3 reads CASSQDKQAQGVGYTF. DNA for the CDR3: TGTGCCAGCAGCCAAGATAAACAGGCACAGGGAGTTGGCTACACCTTC.